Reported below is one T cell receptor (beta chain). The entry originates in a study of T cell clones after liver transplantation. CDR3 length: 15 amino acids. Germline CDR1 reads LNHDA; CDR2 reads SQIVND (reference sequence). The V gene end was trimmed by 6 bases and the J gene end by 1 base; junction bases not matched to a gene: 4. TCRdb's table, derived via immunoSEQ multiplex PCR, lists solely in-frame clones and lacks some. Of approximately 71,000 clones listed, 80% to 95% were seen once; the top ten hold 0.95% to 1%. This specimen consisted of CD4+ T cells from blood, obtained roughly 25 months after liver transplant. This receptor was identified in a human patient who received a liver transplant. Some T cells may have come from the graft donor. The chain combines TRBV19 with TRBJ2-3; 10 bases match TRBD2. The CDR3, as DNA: TGTGCCAGTAGCCACGGGACTAGCGGCACAGATACGCAGTATTTT. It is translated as CASSHGTSGTDTQYF.